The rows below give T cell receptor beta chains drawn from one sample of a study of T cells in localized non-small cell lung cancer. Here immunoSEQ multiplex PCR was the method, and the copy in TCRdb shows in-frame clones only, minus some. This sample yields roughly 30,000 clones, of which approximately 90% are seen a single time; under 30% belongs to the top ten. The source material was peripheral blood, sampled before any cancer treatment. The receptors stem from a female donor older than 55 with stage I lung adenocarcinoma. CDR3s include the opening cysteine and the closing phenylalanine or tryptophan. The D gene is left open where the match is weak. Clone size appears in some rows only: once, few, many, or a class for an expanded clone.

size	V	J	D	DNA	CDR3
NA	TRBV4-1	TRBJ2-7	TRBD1	TGCGCCAGCAGCCAAGATCCCCGGATGGCTGCAGGGGGAGCCTACGAGCAGTACTTC	CASSQDPRMAAGGAYEQYF
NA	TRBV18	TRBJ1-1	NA	TGTGCCAGCTCACTTCTGAACAGGGCTCCTGAAGCTTTCTTT	CASSLLNRAPEAFF
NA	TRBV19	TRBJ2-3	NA	TGTGCCAGTAAGGGTCAGGGAACAGATACGCAGTATTTT	CASKGQGTDTQYF
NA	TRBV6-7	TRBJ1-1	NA	TGTGCCAGCAGTTACGGGCAGGACACTGAAGCTTTCTTT	CASSYGQDTEAFF
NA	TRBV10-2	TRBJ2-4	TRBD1	TGCGCCAGCAGTCGGGACAGTGATTACAAAAACATTCAGTACTTC	CASSRDSDYKNIQYF
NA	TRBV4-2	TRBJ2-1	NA	TGTGCCAGCAGCCAAGATGACAGTTATGAGCAGTTCTTC	CASSQDDSYEQFF
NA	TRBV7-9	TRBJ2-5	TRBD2	TGTGCCAGCACACGGACTAGCGGGGCTCTGTTGCAAGAGACCCAGTACTTC	CASTRTSGALLQETQYF
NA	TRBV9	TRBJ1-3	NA	TGTGCCAGCAGCGTAGGGAGCAGCTCTGGAAACACCATATATTTT	CASSVGSSSGNTIYF
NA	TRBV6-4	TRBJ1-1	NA	TGTGCCAGCAGTGAGGGGATGGGCACTGAAGCTTTCTTT	CASSEGMGTEAFF
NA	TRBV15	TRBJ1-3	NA	TGTGCCACCAGCAGAGCAGGGACCGCCTCTGGAAACACCATATATTTT	CATSRAGTASGNTIYF
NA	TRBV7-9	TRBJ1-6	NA	TGTGCCAGCAGCCAAGGACAGAGCTATAATTCACCCCTCCACTTT	CASSQGQSYNSPLHF
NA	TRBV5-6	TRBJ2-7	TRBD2	TGTGCCAGCAGCTTCTGGGGCGGGAGTGTAGTCGGCGAGCAGTACTTC	CASSFWGGSVVGEQYF
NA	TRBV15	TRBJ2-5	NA	TGTGCCACCAGCAGAGATCAGGAACAGGCGCAGTACTTC	CATSRDQEQAQYF
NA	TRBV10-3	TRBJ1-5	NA	TGTGCCATCAGTGAGTCGGGTATTGGAAATCAGCCCCAGCATTTT	CAISESGIGNQPQHF
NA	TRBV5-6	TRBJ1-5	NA	TGTGCCAGCAGCTTAGGGACGGAATTACAGCCCCAGCATTTT	CASSLGTELQPQHF
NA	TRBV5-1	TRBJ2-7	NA	TGCGCCAGCAGCTTGGGGGGTTTCGGGTCCTACGAGCAGTACTTC	CASSLGGFGSYEQYF
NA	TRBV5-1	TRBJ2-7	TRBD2	TGCGCCAGCAGCTTAAAGACTAGCGGGAATTTACTTGTGTCCTACGAGCAGTACTTC	CASSLKTSGNLLVSYEQYF
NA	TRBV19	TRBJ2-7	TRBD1	TGTGCCAGTAGTAGGACAGGGACGTCCTACGAGCAGTACTTC	CASSRTGTSYEQYF
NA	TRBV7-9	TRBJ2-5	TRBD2	TGTGCCAGCAGCTTAGGAGTTGGGCTAGCGGGAGCGGTTCGAGAGACCCAGTACTTC	CASSLGVGLAGAVRETQYF
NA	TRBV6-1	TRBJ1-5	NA	TGTGCCAGCAGTGAAGCGCGGGCCCTGGGGAGGAGCAATCAGCCCCAGCATTTT	CASSEARALGRSNQPQHF
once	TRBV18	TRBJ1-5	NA	TGTGCCAGCTCACCAAGGGAGGCTGACAATCAGCCCCAGCATTTT	CASSPREADNQPQHF
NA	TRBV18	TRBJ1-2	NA	TGTGCCAGCTCACCAATCAGGGACAACTATGGCTACACCTTC	CASSPIRDNYGYTF
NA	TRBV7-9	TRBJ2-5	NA	TGTGCCAGCCGGGACTCCCAAGAGACCCAGTACTTC	CASRDSQETQYF
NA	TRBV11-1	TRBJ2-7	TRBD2	TGTGCCAGCAGGACTATGACTAGCGGGTTTTCTGAGCAGTACTTC	CASRTMTSGFSEQYF
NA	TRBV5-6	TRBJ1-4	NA	TGTGCCAGCAGCCCGACAGGAAATGAAAAACTGTTTTTT	CASSPTGNEKLFF
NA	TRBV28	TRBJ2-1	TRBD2	TGTGCCAGCAGGGCCTTGGTAGCGGGAGGGCTGGTTGAGCAGTTCTTC	CASRALVAGGLVEQFF
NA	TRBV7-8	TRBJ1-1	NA	TGTGCCAGCAGCTTAGGAGGGGGTGAAGCTTTCTTT	CASSLGGGEAFF
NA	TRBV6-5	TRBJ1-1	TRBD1	TGTGCCAGCAGTCAAGGGACAGGGAATGGTGAAGCTTTCTTT	CASSQGTGNGEAFF
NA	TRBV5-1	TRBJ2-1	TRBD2	TGCGCCAGCAGTTTCGGACTAGCGGGGTTCAATGAGCAGTTCTTC	CASSFGLAGFNEQFF
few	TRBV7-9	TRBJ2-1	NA	TGTGCCAGCAGCTTAAGGAAGATCTCGGGATACAATGAGCAGTTCTTC	CASSLRKISGYNEQFF
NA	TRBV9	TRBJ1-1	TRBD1	TGTGCCAGCAGCGTACTGGGACAGATGAACACTGAAGCTTTCTTT	CASSVLGQMNTEAFF
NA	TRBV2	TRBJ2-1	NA	TGTGCCAGCAGTGCCCAGAGTGGAGGGTACAATGAGCAGTTCTTC	CASSAQSGGYNEQFF
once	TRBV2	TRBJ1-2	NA	TGTGCCAGCATTAGGACAGTCCTTAACTATGGCTACACCTTC	CASIRTVLNYGYTF
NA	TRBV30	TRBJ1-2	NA	TGTGCCTGGAGCTACCCCGGGTCCCTCAAGTTATATGGCTACACCTTC	CAWSYPGSLKLYGYTF
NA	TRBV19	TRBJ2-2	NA	TGTGCCAGTAGTCCTCCGGGATCGAACACCGGGGAGCTGTTTTTT	CASSPPGSNTGELFF
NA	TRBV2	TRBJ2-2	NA	TGTGCCAGCAGAACCGAGAACACCGGGGAGCTGTTTTTT	CASRTENTGELFF
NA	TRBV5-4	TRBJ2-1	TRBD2	TGTGCCAGCGCCTTGGGAGGGGCGGCCGGTCCCTACAATGAGCAGTTCTTC	CASALGGAAGPYNEQFF
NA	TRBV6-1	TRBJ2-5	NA	TGTGCCAGCATACCGGGGGGCGCAGGTGAGACCCAGTACTTC	CASIPGGAGETQYF
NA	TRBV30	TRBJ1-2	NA	TGTGCCTGGAGTCCTGCCCGAAAGGACCGAAAATATGGCTACACCTTC	CAWSPARKDRKYGYTF
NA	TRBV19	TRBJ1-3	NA	TGTGCCAGTAGTATCAACGGGGTCGCTGGAAACACCATATATTTT	CASSINGVAGNTIYF
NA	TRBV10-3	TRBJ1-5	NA	TGTGCCATCAGTATCGCACAGGGTAGCAATCAGCCCCAGCATTTT	CAISIAQGSNQPQHF
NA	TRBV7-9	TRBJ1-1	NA	TGTGCCAGCAGGTCTTCTCAGGGACGAACTGAAGCTTTCTTT	CASRSSQGRTEAFF
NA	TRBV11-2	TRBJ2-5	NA	TGTGCCAGCAGCTTAGCTGACTACCAAGAGACCCAGTACTTC	CASSLADYQETQYF
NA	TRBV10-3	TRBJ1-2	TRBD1	TGTGCCATCAGTGAGGCGGGACAGGGGGGCACCGCCTATGGCTACACCTTC	CAISEAGQGGTAYGYTF
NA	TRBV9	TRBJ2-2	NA	TGTGCCAGCAGCGTAGCCGGGAACACCGGGGAGCTGTTTTTT	CASSVAGNTGELFF
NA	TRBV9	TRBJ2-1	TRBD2	TGTGCCAGCAGCGCCCTCGGGGGGGGGCTCGGGAATGAGCAGTTCTTC	CASSALGGGLGNEQFF
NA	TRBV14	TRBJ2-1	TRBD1	TGTGCCAGCAGCCAGGCCCTTGACAGGGGTGAGCAGTTCTTC	CASSQALDRGEQFF
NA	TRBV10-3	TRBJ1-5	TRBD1	TGTGCCATCAGTGAGCGCTTGACAGGGAAAAATCAGCCCCAGCATTTT	CAISERLTGKNQPQHF
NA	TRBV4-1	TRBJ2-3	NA	TGCGCCAGCAGCCAAGACAGGGGAGCCAACACAGATACGCAGTATTTT	CASSQDRGANTDTQYF
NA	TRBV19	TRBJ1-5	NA	TGTGCCAGTACGGTGGGGACGGCGTTTGGGCCCCAGCATTTT	CASTVGTAFGPQHF
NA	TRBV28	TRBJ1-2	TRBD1	TGTGCCAGCATCTCAGGGGGCCTATCCCTTGGGGGAGGCTACACCTTC	CASISGGLSLGGGYTF
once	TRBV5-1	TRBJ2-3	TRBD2	TGCGCCAGCGTCGGACTAGCGGGGGGCACAGATACGCAGTATTTT	CASVGLAGGTDTQYF
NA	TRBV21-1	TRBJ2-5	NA	TGTGCCAGCAGCCGGGGGCCGGGACTAGCGGGGGGTCCCCCCCAGGAGACCCAGTACTTC	CASSRGPGLAGGPPQETQYF
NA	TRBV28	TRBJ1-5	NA	TGTGCCAGCGTTTATGGGCGCAATCAGCCCCAGCATTTT	CASVYGRNQPQHF
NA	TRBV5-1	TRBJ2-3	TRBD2	TGCGCCAGCAGCTCAGCGGGAGCGAGGACAGATACGCAGTATTTT	CASSSAGARTDTQYF